This T cell receptor (beta chain) was retrieved from a study of CD8 T cells in ankylosing spondylitis. Study-level points and caveats: Made up of roughly 8 highly homologous variants, a TCR beta motif appeared characteristic of ankylosing spondylitis blood.

TCRdb recomputed calls from the 5' RACE reads with MiXCR, one row per CDR3 protein. The table includes over 450,000 distinct CDR3 sequences, 9.5% to 15% detected once. Remarks on this clonotype: Antigen specificity is unknown.

This receptor was taken from a male donor with ankylosing spondylitis. The specimen was blood, either unsorted or a sorted T cell fraction (not recorded which).

The CDR3 nucleotides are TGTGCCAGCAGTTTACATCAGGGCCCCGGAGCCAAAAACATTCAGTACTTC. Residues: CASSLHQGPGAKNIQYF. The rearrangement joins TRBV27 to TRBJ2-4; D perhaps matches TRBD1 (5 bases). V was clipped by 2 bases and J by 0 bases, with 14 bases between them. The germline V gene encodes CDR1 MNHEY and CDR2 SMNVEV (reference sequence). The length of the CDR3 is 17 residues.